Following are 22 T cell receptor beta chains from one sample sequenced in a study of T cells in Graves' hyperthyroidism and ophthalmopathy. There were TCR beta CDR3 regions amplified from RNA transcripts. The HTBI set primed first-round TCR CDR3 RT-PCR. TCRdb used MiXCR to reprocess the multiplex PCR reads, holding one entry per CDR3 protein. The data show about 360,000 distinct CDR3 sequences, about 13% seen once. The specimen was blood. The source is a woman aged 18-30 years with Graves' hyperthyroidism.

The chain is built from TRBV4-2 and TRBJ2-7; 7 bases are shared with TRBD1. V shed 2 bases and J 2 bases; nucleotides not matched to a gene: 6. CDR3 size: 15 residues. Germline assignment: CDR1 LGHNA and CDR2 YNFKEQ. CDR3 sequence: CASSQQTGQPYEQYF. CDR3 DNA sequence: TGTGCCAGCAGCCAACAGACAGGGCAACCCTACGAGCAGTACTTC.

There are many counts of this clonotype. The chain joins TRBV2 to TRBJ2-3; TRBD1 or TRBD2 may be the D gene (6 bases each). The length of the CDR3 is 15 residues. Germline V gives CDR1 SNHLY, CDR2 FYNNEI. The V end lost 2 bases, the J end lost 4 bases, and 13 bases lay between the germline ends. The CDR3 spells CASSERGALADTQYF. The CDR3 DNA sequence: TGTGCCAGCAGTGAAAGGGGGGCCCTCGCAGATACGCAGTATTTT.

About this clonotype: A much larger clonotype is one base distant, so this may be a read error. This sequence joins TRBV3-1 and TRBJ2-1; the match to TRBD2 covers 8 bases. Germline CDR1 reads LGHDT; CDR2 reads YNNKEL (reference sequence). This CDR3 spans 16 amino acids. V shed 2 bases and J 10 bases; nucleotides not matched to a gene: 13. In nucleotides, the CDR3 is TGTGCCAGCAGCCAAACATCTAGCGGGCACGCCTACGAGCAGTTCTTC. Translating gives CASSQTSSGHAYEQFF.

This clonotype was counted many times. This chain links TRBV2 with TRBJ2-7; 13 bases line up with TRBD2. V shed 6 bases and J 7 bases; nucleotides not matched to a gene: 0. The CDR3 runs to 12 residues. Germline V CDR1 and CDR2: SNHLY, FYNNEI. The CDR3 DNA sequence: TGTGCCAGCAGGGGACTAGCGGGGGAGCAGTACTTC. It yields the protein CASRGLAGEQYF.

The gene calls are TRBV12-3 or TRBV12-4 and TRBJ2-1, with D perhaps matching TRBD2 (7 bases). The CDR3 covers 12 residues. Trimming left V 4 bases short and J 8 bases short, with 9 bases between. Here the CDR3 DNA reads TGTGCCAGCAGTTGGGGGGGCTATGAGCAGTTCTTC. Amino acids: CASSWGGYEQFF.

This clonotype was seen ten or more times. CDR3 sequence: CATSRDRHGAGQPQHF. The CDR3 nucleotides are TGTGCCACCAGCAGAGATCGGCACGGGGCGGGTCAGCCCCAGCATTTT. The chain couples TRBV15 to TRBJ1-5; D is possibly TRBD1 (5 bases). Germline V gene data show CDR1 as LNHNV and CDR2 as YYDKDF (reference sequence). V was clipped by 0 bases and J by 6 bases, with 15 bases between them. The CDR3 spans 16 residues.

In this sample, this clonotype turned up many times. This chain uses TRBV2 with TRBJ1-1; no reliable D call. Per the germline V gene, CDR1 is SNHLY and CDR2 is FYNNEI. Trimming left V 5 bases short and J 4 bases short, with 11 bases between. The CDR3 spans 13 residues. The DNA of the CDR3 is TGTGCCAGCAGTTCCTTCGGGAGCACTGAAGCTTTCTTT. Residues: CASSSFGSTEAFF.

This clonotype came up many times. This sequence joins TRBV14 and TRBJ2-2; D call uncertain. The CDR3 length is 13 residues. Trimming took off 6 bases at V and 5 bases at J, with 10 bases between the two ends. Germline CDR1 SGHDN, CDR2 FVKESK. The CDR3 loop reads CASSNLRTGELFF. The CDR3, as DNA: TGTGCCAGCAGTAACCTCCGGACCGGGGAGCTGTTTTTT.

In its sample, this clonotype was seen many times. The chain combines TRBV29-1 with TRBJ2-7; 11 bases are a match to TRBD2. The CDR3 has 14 residues. V trimming: 7 bases; J trimming: 5 bases; junction bases outside the gene matches: 10. Germline-derived CDR1 and CDR2 are SQVTM and ANQGSEA. CDR3 region: CSGPIAGGPDEQYF. CDR3 bases: TGCAGCGGGCCGATAGCGGGAGGGCCCGACGAGCAGTACTTC.

This clonotype was recorded at least ten times. J is TRBJ1-5 and V is TRBV6-1; weak D call: TRBD1 (5 bases). CDR3 size: 14 residues. Trimming shortened V by 6 bases and J by 2 bases, and 11 bases separated the two germline ends. Germline CDR1 is MNHNS and CDR2 is SASEGT. This CDR3 is CASRVSGGNQPQHF. The CDR3 DNA is TGTGCCAGCAGGGTTTCGGGGGGCAATCAGCCCCAGCATTTT.

This clonotype was observed many times. V gene TRBV5-5 combines with J gene TRBJ2-7, with a weak D call TRBD2 (5 bases). Deletions cut 1 base from V and 4 bases from J, with 12 bases between. CDR3 length equals 14 residues. Germline loops: CDR1 SGHKS, CDR2 YYEKEE (reference sequence). The CDR3 DNA is TGTGCCAGCAGCTTGAGTTTGTCGGGGTACGAGCAGTACTTC. It is translated as CASSLSLSGYEQYF. Filled out from reference TRBV5-5 and TRBJ2-7, the complete variable domain reads DAGVTQSPTHLIKTRGQQVTLRCSPISGHKSVSWYQQVLGQGPQFIFQYYEKEERGRGNFPDRFSARQFPNYSSELNVNALLLGDSALYLCASSLSLSGYEQYFGPGTRLTVT.

This clonotype was observed a few times. The gene calls are TRBV29-1 and TRBJ2-3; no clear D gene. V dropped 2 bases and J dropped 5 bases, with 5 bases sitting between them. The germline V gene encodes CDR1 SQVTM and CDR2 ANQGSEA. The CDR3 runs 11 residues. CDR3 in DNA: TGCAGCGTTGAAATGGGAGATACGCAGTATTTT. Encoded protein: CSVEMGDTQYF.

This clonotype was counted ten times or more. The gene calls are TRBV4-1 and TRBJ2-3, with D maybe TRBD2 (6 bases). The CDR3 is 21 residues long. Germline V lookup: CDR1 MGHRA, CDR2 YSYEKL. Trimming removed 4 bases from V and 2 bases from J, with 31 bases in between. CDR3 loop: CASSPEVGLGTTSTVTDTQYF. The CDR3 DNA follows: TGCGCCAGCAGCCCAGAGGTGGGACTGGGGACGACTAGTACAGTCACAGATACGCAGTATTTT.

This clonotype was seen ten or more times. The J gene is TRBJ1-1, the V gene TRBV28; no reliable D call. V lost 3 bases, J lost 0 bases, and 11 bases lay in between. This CDR3 has 15 residues. Germline loops: CDR1 MDHEN, CDR2 SYDVKM. The DNA for the CDR3 is TGTGCCAGCAGTTTCGGTAGCCAGTTGAACACTGAAGCTTTCTTT. Translated: CASSFGSQLNTEAFF.

As DNA, the CDR3 is TGCAGTGCTAGATCTGTGGGGACAGGGACCTACGAGCAGTACTTC. It specifies CSARSVGTGTYEQYF. The genes are TRBV20-1 and TRBJ2-7, with 9 bases matching TRBD1. Losses at the gene ends were 2 bases for V and 2 bases for J; bases not matched to a gene: 7. This CDR3 has 15 amino acids. From germline, CDR1 is DFQATT and CDR2 SNEGSKA (reference sequence).

This clonotype was picked up many times. This chain joins TRBV10-3 and TRBJ2-7, with TRBD2 as a possible D gene (6 bases). The CDR3 consists of 15 residues. The ends were cut back, 2 bases at V and 4 bases at J, with 15 bases in the middle. The germline V gene has CDR1 ENHRY and CDR2 SYGVKD. CDR3 in amino acids: CAISERRESVYEQYF. The CDR3 DNA reads as TGTGCCATCAGTGAGAGGCGGGAATCAGTTTACGAGCAGTACTTC.

This clonotype showed up many times. The V gene is TRBV11-2, the J gene TRBJ1-3; possible D gene TRBD1, 5 bases. Looked up from germline, CDR1 is SGHAT and CDR2 is FQNNGV. Trimming left V 2 bases short and J 1 base short, with 9 bases between. The CDR3 totals 15 residues. DNA of the CDR3: TGTGCCAGCAGCTTATATGGGGGTTCTGGAAACACCATATATTTT. Amino acids: CASSLYGGSGNTIYF.

This clonotype was detected many times. The chain joins TRBV28 to TRBJ2-6, with D possibly being TRBD2 (5 bases). V lost 1 base, J lost 0 bases, and 7 bases lay in between. CDR3 length equals 16 residues. Germline CDR1 and CDR2: MDHEN and SYDVKM. CDR3 sequence: CASSLLRDSGANVLTF. The CDR3 DNA sequence: TGTGCCAGCAGTTTATTGAGGGACTCTGGGGCCAACGTCCTGACTTTC.

The chain recombines TRBV12-3 or TRBV12-4 with TRBJ2-7, with TRBD1 matching over 8 bases. The CDR3 totals 14 residues. The J segment lost 3 bases and the V segment lost 5 bases, leaving 6 bases of the junction unmatched. The CDR3 loop reads CASSTGTGNYEQYF. The CDR3 DNA follows: TGTGCCAGCAGTACCGGGACAGGTAACTACGAGCAGTACTTC.

This clonotype was seen many times. The V gene is TRBV5-5, the J gene TRBJ2-3; D perhaps matches TRBD2 (6 bases). V gave up 4 bases and J gave up 1 base, with 16 bases separating them. CDR1 is SGHKS and CDR2 is YYEKEE in the germline V gene (reference sequence). The CDR3 totals 16 residues. CDR3 sequence reads: CASSITGTHGTDTQYF. CDR3 coding DNA: TGTGCCAGCAGCATTACCGGGACTCATGGCACAGATACGCAGTATTTT.

This clonotype appeared many times. The chain combines TRBV3-1 with TRBJ2-3, with D perhaps assigned TRBD1 or TRBD2 (7 bases each). The ends were cut back, 5 bases at V and 4 bases at J, with 10 bases in the middle. Germline V gives CDR1 LGHDT, CDR2 YNNKEL (reference sequence). The CDR3 totals 13 residues. The CDR3 is CASSAGGADTQYF. The CDR3 DNA sequence: TGTGCCAGCAGCGCAGGGGGGGCAGATACGCAGTATTTT.

Points on this clonotype: One base away lies a much larger clone, so this may be a sequencing read error. CDR3 protein: CAISWGQGAVYEQYF. As DNA, the CDR3 is TGTGCCATCAGTTGGGGACAGGGGGCTGTGTACGAGCAGTACTTC. The chain is built from TRBV6-5 and TRBJ2-7; TRBD1 aligns across 12 bases. The CDR3 consists of 15 residues. CDR1 is MNHEY and CDR2 is SVGAGI in the germline V gene.